The sequence of this T cell receptor beta chain was determined in a study of long-term antiretroviral therapy in people with HIV. Trimming stripped 6 bases from V and 6 bases from J, with 12 bases between. The CDR3 has 12 residues. Germline V CDR1 and CDR2: WNHNN, SYGVQD (reference sequence). This was the immunoSEQ v3.0 assay at survey level. Sequencing was performed with immunoSEQ multiplex PCR; in TCRdb, only in-frame clones are kept and a portion is missing. The sample records 30,000 to 40,000 clones, 80% being singletons. Every participant with HIV received treatment in the United States. Before DNA extraction, 1-10 million cryopreserved PBMC were held in the samples. Details on this clone: Its antigen is currently unknown.

Study-wide findings and caveats: Spans of CDR3 length were tighter for HIV repertoires than for controls.

V is TRBV10-1 and J is TRBJ2-7; unclear D gene. The sequencing used unsorted PBMCs, collected 1.5 years after starting antiretroviral therapy. The receptor was derived from a man younger than 35 with HIV. CDR3 sequence reads: CASRTILCEQYF. The CDR3, as DNA: TGCGCCAGCAGGACCATACTATGCGAGCAGTACTTC.